This T cell receptor beta chain was sequenced during a study of blood T cell repertoires in COVID-19. Study in general: Donors in the United States, Italy and Spain gave samples during acute or convalescent COVID-19. Sample material is recorded as cDNA or gDNA derived from T cells, B-cell-depleted T cells, or PBMCs.

In the original analysis: The authors estimated nucleated cell counts from reference gene primer amplification. The method was immunoSEQ multiplex PCR; TCRdb's version includes in-frame clones alone and lacks a portion of them. The DNA gave D and trimming, while V, J and clone size come from that table. The table shows 200,000 to 300,000 clones, with roughly 82% occurring only once. Trimming removed 4 bases at V and 0 bases at J, with 9 bases between. This CDR3 has 14 residues. The germline V gene has CDR1 ENHRY and CDR2 SYGVKD. The receptor's source is a middle-aged man who had recovered from COVID-19. The genes are TRBV10-3 and TRBJ1-2; D is possibly TRBD1 (5 bases). Source material: peripheral blood. DNA for the CDR3: TGTGCCATCAGTGTAGGGGCCTCTAACTATGGCTACACCTTC. Its translation is CAISVGASNYGYTF.